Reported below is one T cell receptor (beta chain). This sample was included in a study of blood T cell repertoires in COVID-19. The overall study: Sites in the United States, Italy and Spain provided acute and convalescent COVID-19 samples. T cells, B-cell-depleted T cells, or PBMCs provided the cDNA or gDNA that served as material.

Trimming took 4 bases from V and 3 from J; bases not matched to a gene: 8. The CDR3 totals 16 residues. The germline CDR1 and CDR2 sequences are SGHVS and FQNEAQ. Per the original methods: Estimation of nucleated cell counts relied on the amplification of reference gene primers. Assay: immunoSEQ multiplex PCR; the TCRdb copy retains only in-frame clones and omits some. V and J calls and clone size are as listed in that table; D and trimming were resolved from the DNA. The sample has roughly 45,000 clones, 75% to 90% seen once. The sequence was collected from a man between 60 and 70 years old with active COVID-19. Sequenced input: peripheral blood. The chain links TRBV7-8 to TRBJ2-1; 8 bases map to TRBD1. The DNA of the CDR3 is TGTGCCAGCAGCTCCAGGCGGACAGGGAACTACAATGAGCAGTTCTTC. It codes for CASSSRRTGNYNEQFF.